This TCR beta chain was sequenced in a study of blood T cell repertoires in COVID-19. Study-level background: PBMCs, B-cell-depleted T cells, or T cells provided the cDNA or gDNA that made up the material.

This CDR3 region has 17 residues. V gave up 5 bases and J gave up 4 bases; unmatched junction bases: 16. CDR1 and CDR2 (germline): SGHVS, FQNEAQ. Libraries were prepared by immunoSEQ multiplex PCR; TCRdb keeps only in-frame clonotypes and omits some of them. The sample has tens of thousands of clones, approximately 88% seen once. The chain is built from TRBV7-8 and TRBJ1-1; 7 bases fit TRBD1. The sequence came from a human donor with active COVID-19. The donor label of this sample is uncertain. Material for sequencing was peripheral blood. The CDR3 nucleotides are TGTGCCAGCAGCCCTAGCGGGCGCTACAGGGGTACCACTGAAGCTTTCTTT. Amino acids: CASSPSGRYRGTTEAFF.